The clone carrying this TCR beta chain was counted a few times. Its target is unknown. These data are taken from a study of vaccination and CD4 T cells after COVID-19. Study in general: Six male and four female convalescents took part, two of them Hispanic. Sampling after COVID took place at a median of around 91 days (range 35 to 161) following diagnosis.

Time point noted: late sampling 161 to 241 days after vaccination in a few convalescent patients. Sample treatment: approximately 11-day PBMC culture with coronavirus spike peptide pools or control peptides (ViraFEST assay). Half the medium was exchanged for fresh IL-2 medium on days 3 and 7. CD4+ T cells that had been cultured provided DNA sequenced with the Oncomine TCR Beta short-read assay. TCRdb used MiXCR to reprocess the PCR reads, holding one entry per CDR3 protein. In the table there are under 30,000 distinct CDR3 sequences, roughly a third of which are singletons. This CDR3 has 15 residues. Per germline, CDR1 MNHEY and CDR2 SVGAGI. V lost 0 bases and J 5 bases, leaving 11 bases between the germline ends. Study results and caveats: Convalescent patients studied were relatively few, and early post-infection timepoints were absent.

The source is a human donor who had recovered from COVID-19. The sample was CD4+ T cells from blood, cultured in vitro, taken about 7 months after SARS-CoV-2 vaccination. The V and J genes are TRBV6-5 and TRBJ1-5; D is perhaps TRBD1 (5 bases). Here the CDR3 reads CASSYSAGTDQPQHF. The CDR3 DNA reads TGTGCCAGCAGTTACTCGGCAGGGACTGATCAGCCCCAGCATTTT.